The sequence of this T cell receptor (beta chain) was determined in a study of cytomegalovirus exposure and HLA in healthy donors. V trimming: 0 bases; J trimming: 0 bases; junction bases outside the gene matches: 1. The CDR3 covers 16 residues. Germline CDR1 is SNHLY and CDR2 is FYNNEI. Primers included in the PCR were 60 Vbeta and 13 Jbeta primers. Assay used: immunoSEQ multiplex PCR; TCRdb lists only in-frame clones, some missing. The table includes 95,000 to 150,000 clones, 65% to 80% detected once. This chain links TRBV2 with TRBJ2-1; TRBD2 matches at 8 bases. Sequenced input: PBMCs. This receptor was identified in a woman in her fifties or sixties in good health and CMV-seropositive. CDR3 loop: CASSEALAGSYNEQFF. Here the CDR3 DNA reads TGTGCCAGCAGTGAAGCTCTAGCGGGCTCCTACAATGAGCAGTTCTTC.